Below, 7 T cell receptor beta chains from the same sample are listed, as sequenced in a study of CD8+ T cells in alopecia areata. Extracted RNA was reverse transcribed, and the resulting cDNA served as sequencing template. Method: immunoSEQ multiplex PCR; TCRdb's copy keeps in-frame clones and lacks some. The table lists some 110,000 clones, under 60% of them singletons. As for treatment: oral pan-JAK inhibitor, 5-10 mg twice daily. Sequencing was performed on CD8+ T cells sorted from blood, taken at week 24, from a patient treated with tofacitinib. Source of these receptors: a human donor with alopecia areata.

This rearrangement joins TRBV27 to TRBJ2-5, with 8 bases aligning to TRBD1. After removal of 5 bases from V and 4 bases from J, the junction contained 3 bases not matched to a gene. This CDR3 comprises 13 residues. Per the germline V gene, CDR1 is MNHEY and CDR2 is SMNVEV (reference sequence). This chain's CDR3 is CASSQDRGETQYF. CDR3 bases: TGTGCCAGCAGTCAAGACAGGGGAGAGACCCAGTACTTC.

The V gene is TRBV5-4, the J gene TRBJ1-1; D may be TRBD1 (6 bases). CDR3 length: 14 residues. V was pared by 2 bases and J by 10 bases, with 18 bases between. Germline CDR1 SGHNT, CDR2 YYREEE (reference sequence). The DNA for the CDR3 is TGTGCCAGCAGCTTAGGGACATCCCTATTTGCAGCTTTCTTT. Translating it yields CASSLGTSLFAAFF.

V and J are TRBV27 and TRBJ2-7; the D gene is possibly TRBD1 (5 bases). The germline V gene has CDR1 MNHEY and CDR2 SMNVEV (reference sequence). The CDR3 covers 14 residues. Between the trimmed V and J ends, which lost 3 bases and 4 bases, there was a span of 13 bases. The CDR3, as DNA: TGTGCCAGCAGTTTCGCTAGGAAGGGGTACGAGCAGTACTTC. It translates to CASSFARKGYEQYF.

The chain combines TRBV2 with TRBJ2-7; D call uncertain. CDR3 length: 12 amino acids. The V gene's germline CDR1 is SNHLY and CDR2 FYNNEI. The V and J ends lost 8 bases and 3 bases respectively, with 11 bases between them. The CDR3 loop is CASETISYEQYF. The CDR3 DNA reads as TGTGCCAGCGAGACGATAAGCTACGAGCAGTACTTC. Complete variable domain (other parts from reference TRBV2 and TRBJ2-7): EPEVTQTPSHQVTQMGQEVILRCVPISNHLYFYWYRQILGQKVEFLVSFYNNEISEKSEIFDDQFSVERPDGSNFTLKIRSTKLEDSAMYFCASETISYEQYFGPGTRLTVT.

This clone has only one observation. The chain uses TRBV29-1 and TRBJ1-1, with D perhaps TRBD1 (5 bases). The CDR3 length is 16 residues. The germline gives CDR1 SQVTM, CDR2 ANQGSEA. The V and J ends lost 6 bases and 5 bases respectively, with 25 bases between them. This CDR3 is CSVLLPGRVSGTEAFF. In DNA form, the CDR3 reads TGCAGCGTCCTTCTGCCGGGACGGGTGTCCGGGACTGAAGCTTTCTTT.

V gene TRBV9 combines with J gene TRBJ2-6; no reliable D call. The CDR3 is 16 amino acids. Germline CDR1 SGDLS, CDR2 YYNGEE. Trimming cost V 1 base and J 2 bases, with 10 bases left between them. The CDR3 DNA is TGTGCCAGCAGCGTACCACTCGAGCCTGGGGCCAACGTCCTGACTTTC. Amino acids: CASSVPLEPGANVLTF. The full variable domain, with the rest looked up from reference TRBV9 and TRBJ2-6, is DSGVTQTPKHLITATGQRVTLRCSPRSGDLSVYWYQQSLDQGLQFLIQYYNGEERAKGNILERFSAQQFPDLHSELNLSSLELGDSALYFCASSVPLEPGANVLTFGAGSRLTVL.

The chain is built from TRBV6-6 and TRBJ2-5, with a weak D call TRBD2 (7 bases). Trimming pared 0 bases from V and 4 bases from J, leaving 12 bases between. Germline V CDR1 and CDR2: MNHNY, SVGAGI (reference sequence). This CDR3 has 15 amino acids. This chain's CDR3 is CASSYSTGGAETQYF. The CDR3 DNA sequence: TGTGCCAGCAGTTACTCGACGGGGGGCGCAGAGACCCAGTACTTC.